This note documents a single T cell receptor beta chain sequence. The source of the sample is a study of blood T cell repertoires in COVID-19. The CDR3 runs 15 residues. Losses at the gene ends were 5 bases for V and 5 bases for J; bases not matched to a gene: 8. Germline V gene lookup returns CDR1 KGHDR and CDR2 SFDVKD. Per the study methods: Reference gene primers were amplified, and this amplification served to estimate nucleated cell counts. Measured with immunoSEQ multiplex PCR; TCRdb has only the in-frame clones, and not every one. The DNA gave D and trimming, while V, J and clone size come from that table. The sample includes tens of thousands of clones, 80% to 90% of them seen just once.

The chain carries TRBV24-1 and TRBJ2-4, with TRBD2 identical over 7 bases. This receptor was obtained from a human donor in a cohort sampled during active COVID-19. Sequences were obtained from peripheral blood. The CDR3: CATSGTSGGENIQYF. DNA of the CDR3: TGTGCCACCAGTGGGACATCTGGGGGGGAAAACATTCAGTACTTC.